Detailed here is one T cell receptor beta chain. Its antigen is not known. This entry comes from a study of Ad26.COV2.S vaccination and SARS-CoV-2 variants. Points from the study as a whole: Total T cell responses, in the TCR breadth and depth analyses, may have been underestimated.

Trimming at V came to 5 bases and at J to 4 bases, leaving 6 bases not matched to a gene. The CDR3 length is 15 residues. The V gene's germline CDR1 is SGHTA and CDR2 FQGNSA. The assay was immunoSEQ multiplex PCR, and TCRdb's table has in-frame clones only and misses some. This sample yields under 150,000 clones, of which roughly 88% are seen a single time; 5% belongs to the top ten. This receptor was taken from a human donor who had recovered from COVID-19. The material sequenced was peripheral blood, taken after recovery from COVID-19. V usage is TRBV7-2 and J usage is TRBJ1-2, with 11 bases matching TRBD1. CDR3 residues: CASSPRTGGGYGYTF. CDR3 bases: TGTGCCAGCAGCCCCCGGACAGGGGGCGGCTATGGCTACACCTTC. Using reference TRBV7-2 and TRBJ1-2 for the parts outside the CDR3, the full variable domain is GAGVSQSPSNKVTEKGKDVELRCDPISGHTALYWYRQSLGQGLEFLIYFQGNSAPDKSGLPSDRFSAERTGGSVSTLTIQRTQQEDSAVYLCASSPRTGGGYGYTFGSGTRLTVV.